This T cell receptor beta chain originates from a study of post-analysis software for immune sequencing data. Study in general: Clinical courses comprised relapsing-remitting, secondary progressive and progressive-relapsing multiple sclerosis. Study conclusions and caveats: Compared with controls, patients had more of roughly five TRBV segments, including TRBV5-6, TRBV5-1 and TRBV20-1. Patients with multiple sclerosis recorded significantly lower normalized Chao1 diversity than controls, the study found. By F measure, strong co-clustering occurred among samples prepared in the same batch.

The CDR3 contains 14 residues. J gave up 2 bases and V 2 bases, and 3 bases lay outside the gene matches. Germline loops: CDR1 DFQATT, CDR2 SNEGSKA (reference sequence). Presence of unique molecular identifiers characterized the TCR beta cDNA libraries. Each sample of roughly 0.9 to 11 million input T cells yielded about 500,000 cDNA molecules, so each molecule approximated one T cell. In TCRdb, the PCR reads were re-called with MiXCR into one record per CDR3 protein. There are 750,000 to 950,000 distinct CDR3 sequences in the sample; around 53% occur only once, and roughly 4.4% lies in the top ten. As regards this clonotype: The antigen is not known.

The material sequenced was blood. This clonotype originated in a girl under 18 with multiple sclerosis. The rearrangement joins TRBV20-1 to TRBJ2-3, with TRBD2 matching over 8 bases. CDR3 in DNA: TGCAGTGCTAGACTAGCGGGCTTCACAGATACGCAGTATTTT. This codes for CSARLAGFTDTQYF.